This T cell receptor (beta chain) was profiled in a study of T cell repertoires in cytomegalovirus infection. CDR3 length: 15 residues. Germline V CDR1 and CDR2: SGHNT, YENEEA. V was shortened by 0 bases and J by 0 bases, with 9 bases between the two germline ends. TCRdb reanalysed the reads using MiXCR and keeps one entry per CDR3 protein. The table has 100,000 to 120,000 distinct CDR3 sequences, roughly 31% seen once. The table lists this clonotype with a few counts. The antigen is not known. This specimen consisted of CD8+ T cells from cultured PBMCs, obtained from culture after CMV antigen stimulation. The rearrangement uses TRBV11-3 and TRBJ2-7; D gene unclear. The TCR comes from a human donor in good health (CMV status not recorded). Some clones in this sample may be carry-over from other donors' samples. The CDR3 bases are TGTGCCAGCAGCTTAGAGGCAGGCGACTCCTACGAGCAGTACTTC. Residues: CASSLEAGDSYEQYF.